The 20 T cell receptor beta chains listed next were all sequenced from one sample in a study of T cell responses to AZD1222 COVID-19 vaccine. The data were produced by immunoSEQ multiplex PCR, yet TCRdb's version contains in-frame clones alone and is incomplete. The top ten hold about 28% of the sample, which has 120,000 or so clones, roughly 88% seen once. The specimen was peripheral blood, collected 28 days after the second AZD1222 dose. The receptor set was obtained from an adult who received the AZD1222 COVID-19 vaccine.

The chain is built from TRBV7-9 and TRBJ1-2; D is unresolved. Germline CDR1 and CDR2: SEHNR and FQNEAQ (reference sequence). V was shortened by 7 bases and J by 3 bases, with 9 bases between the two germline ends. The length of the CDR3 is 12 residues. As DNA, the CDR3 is TGTGCCAGCATCCTCGGGGACTATGGCTACACCTTC. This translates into CASILGDYGYTF.

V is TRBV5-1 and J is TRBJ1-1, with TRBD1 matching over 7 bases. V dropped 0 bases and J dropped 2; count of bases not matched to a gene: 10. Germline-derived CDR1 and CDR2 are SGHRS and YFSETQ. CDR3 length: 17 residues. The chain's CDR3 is CASSLGVAAGGNTEAFF. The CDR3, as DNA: TGCGCCAGCAGCTTGGGGGTAGCGGCAGGGGGAAACACTGAAGCTTTCTTT.

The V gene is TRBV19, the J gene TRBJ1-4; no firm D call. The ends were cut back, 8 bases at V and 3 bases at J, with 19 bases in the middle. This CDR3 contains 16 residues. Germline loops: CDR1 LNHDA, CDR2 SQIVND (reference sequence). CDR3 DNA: TGTGCCAGTGAAAGTTCGCTCGGTAGGGCTAATGAAAAACTGTTTTTT. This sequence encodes CASESSLGRANEKLFF.

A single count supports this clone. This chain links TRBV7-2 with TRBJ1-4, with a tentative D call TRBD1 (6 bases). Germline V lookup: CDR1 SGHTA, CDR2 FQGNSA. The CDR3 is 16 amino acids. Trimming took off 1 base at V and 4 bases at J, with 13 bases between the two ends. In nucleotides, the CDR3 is TGTGCCAGCAGCTTAGGCGGACAGTCACTTAATGAAAAACTGTTTTTT. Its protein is CASSLGGQSLNEKLFF.

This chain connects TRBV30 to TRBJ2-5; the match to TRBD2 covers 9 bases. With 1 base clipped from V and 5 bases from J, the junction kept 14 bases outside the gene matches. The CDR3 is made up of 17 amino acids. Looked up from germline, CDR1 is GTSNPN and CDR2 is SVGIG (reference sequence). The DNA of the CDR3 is TGTGCCTGGAGTGAGGGGTCTAGCGGGGCTTTTTGGGAGACCCAGTACTTC. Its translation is CAWSEGSSGAFWETQYF.

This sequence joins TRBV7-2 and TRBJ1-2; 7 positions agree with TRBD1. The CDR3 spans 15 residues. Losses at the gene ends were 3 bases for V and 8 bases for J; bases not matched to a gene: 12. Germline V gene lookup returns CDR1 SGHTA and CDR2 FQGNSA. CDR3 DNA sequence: TGTGCCAGCAGCTTCCGACCGGAGACAGGGCGCGGCTACACCTTC. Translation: CASSFRPETGRGYTF.

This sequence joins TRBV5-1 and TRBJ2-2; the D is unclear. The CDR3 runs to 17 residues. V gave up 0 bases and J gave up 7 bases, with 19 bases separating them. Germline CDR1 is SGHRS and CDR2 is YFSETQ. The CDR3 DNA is TGCGCCAGCAGCTTGGGGCCCCAGGACGGTCAGTTCGGGGAGCTGTTTTTT. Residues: CASSLGPQDGQFGELFF. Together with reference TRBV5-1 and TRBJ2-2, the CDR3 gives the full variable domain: KAGVTQTPRYLIKTRGQQVTLSCSPISGHRSVSWYQQTPGQGLQFLFEYFSETQRNKGNFPGRFSGRQFSNSRSEMNVSTLELGDSALYLCASSLGPQDGQFGELFFGEGSRLTVL.

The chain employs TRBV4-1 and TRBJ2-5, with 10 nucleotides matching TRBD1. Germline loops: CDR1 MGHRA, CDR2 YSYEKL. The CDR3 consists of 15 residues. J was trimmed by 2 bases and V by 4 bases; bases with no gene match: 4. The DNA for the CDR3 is TGCGCCAGCAGCCCCGGGACAGGGGTGCAAGAGACCCAGTACTTC. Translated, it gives CASSPGTGVQETQYF.

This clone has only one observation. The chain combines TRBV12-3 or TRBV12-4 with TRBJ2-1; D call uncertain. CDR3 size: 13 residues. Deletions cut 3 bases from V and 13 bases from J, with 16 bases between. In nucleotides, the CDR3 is TGTGCCAGCAGTTTGGATCATCGTAAGAGTCAGTTCTTC. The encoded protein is CASSLDHRKSQFF.

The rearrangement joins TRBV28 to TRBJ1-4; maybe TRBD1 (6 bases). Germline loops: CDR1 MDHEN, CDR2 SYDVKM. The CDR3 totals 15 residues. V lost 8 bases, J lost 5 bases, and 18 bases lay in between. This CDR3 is CASSLPGGLNEKLFF. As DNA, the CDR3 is TGTGCCAGCTCCTTGCCCGGGGGCCTAAATGAAAAACTGTTTTTT.

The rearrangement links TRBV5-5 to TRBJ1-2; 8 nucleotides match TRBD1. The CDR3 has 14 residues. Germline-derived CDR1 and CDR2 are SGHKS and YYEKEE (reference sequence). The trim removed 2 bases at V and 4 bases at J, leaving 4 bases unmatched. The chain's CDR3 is CASSFDRGSYGYTF. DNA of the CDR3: TGTGCCAGCAGCTTCGACAGGGGTAGCTATGGCTACACCTTC.

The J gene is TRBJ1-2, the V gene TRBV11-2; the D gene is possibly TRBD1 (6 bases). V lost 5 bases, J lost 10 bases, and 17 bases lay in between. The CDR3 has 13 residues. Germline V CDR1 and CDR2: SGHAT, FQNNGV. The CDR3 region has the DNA TGTGCCAGCAGCCCCAGAAGGGGGGGAGACTACACCTTC. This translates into CASSPRRGGDYTF.

CDR3 sequence reads: CASKSRGTNPDTQYF. The CDR3 DNA is TGTGCCAGCAAATCCCGGGGTACAAACCCAGATACGCAGTATTTT. V and J are TRBV6-5 and TRBJ2-3; weak D call: TRBD2 (5 bases). V lost 7 bases and J lost 4, with 18 bases in between. The CDR3 loop spans 15 amino acids. Germline loops: CDR1 MNHEY, CDR2 SVGAGI.

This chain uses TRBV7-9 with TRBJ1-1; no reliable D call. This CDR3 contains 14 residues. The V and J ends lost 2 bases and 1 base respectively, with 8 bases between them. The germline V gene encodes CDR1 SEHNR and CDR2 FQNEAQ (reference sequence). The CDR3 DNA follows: TGTGCCAGCAGCTTAACAACGGGGAACACTGAAGCTTTCTTT. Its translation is CASSLTTGNTEAFF.

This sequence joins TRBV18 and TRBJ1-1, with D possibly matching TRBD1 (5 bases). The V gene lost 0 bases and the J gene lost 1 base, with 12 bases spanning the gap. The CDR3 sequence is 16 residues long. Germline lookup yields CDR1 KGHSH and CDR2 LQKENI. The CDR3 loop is CASSPPGVRENTEAFF. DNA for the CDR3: TGTGCCAGCTCACCACCGGGGGTCAGGGAGAACACTGAAGCTTTCTTT. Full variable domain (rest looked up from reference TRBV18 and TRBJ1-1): NAGVMQNPRHLVRRRGQEARLRCSPMKGHSHVYWYRQLPEEGLKFMVYLQKENIIDESGMPKERFSAEFPKEGPSILRIQQVVRGDSAAYFCASSPPGVRENTEAFFGQGTRLTVV.

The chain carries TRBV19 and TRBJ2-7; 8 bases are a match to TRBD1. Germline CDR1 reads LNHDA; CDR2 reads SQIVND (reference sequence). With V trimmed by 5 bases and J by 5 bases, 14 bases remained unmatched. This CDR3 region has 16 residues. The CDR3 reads CASSGGRGRGNHEQYF. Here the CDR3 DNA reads TGTGCCAGTAGTGGCGGCAGGGGGCGAGGGAACCACGAGCAGTACTTC.

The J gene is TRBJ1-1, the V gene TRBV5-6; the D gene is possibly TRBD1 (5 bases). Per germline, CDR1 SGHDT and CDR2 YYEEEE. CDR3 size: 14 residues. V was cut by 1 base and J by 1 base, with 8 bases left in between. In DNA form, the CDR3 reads TGTGCCAGCAGCTTGCCGGGGGGGAACACTGAAGCTTTCTTT. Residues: CASSLPGGNTEAFF.

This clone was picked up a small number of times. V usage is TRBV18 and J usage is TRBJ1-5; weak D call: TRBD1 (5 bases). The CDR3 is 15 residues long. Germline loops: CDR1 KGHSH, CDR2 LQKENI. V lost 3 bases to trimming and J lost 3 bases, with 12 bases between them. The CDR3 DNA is TGTGCCAGCTCACCCCCGGGTGGGACCAATCAGCCCCAGCATTTT. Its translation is CASSPPGGTNQPQHF.

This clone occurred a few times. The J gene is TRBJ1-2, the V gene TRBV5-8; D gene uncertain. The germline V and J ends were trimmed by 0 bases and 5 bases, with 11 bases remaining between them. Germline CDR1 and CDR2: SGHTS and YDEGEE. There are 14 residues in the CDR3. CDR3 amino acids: CASSLDIAAYGYTF. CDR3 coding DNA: TGTGCCAGCAGCTTGGATATTGCGGCTTATGGCTACACCTTC.

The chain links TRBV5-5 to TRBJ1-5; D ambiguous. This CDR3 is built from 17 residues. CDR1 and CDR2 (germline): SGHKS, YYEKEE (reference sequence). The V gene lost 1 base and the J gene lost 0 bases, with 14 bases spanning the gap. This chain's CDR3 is CASSLRQSFYSNQPQHF. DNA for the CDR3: TGTGCCAGCAGCTTGCGGCAGAGTTTCTATAGCAATCAGCCCCAGCATTTT.